What follows are 10 T cell receptor beta chains derived from one specimen sequenced in a study of cytomegalovirus exposure and HLA in healthy donors. The study ran its PCR with 60 Vbeta and 13 Jbeta primers. The assay was immunoSEQ multiplex PCR, and TCRdb's table has in-frame clones only and misses some. The table lists fewer than 120,000 clones, over 60% of them singletons, with 2.5% to 3% in the top ten. The specimen was PBMCs. The receptors were gathered from an older woman in good health and CMV-seropositive.

V is TRBV2 and J is TRBJ2-1, with a possible D match to TRBD2 (6 bases). Germline V gene data show CDR1 as SNHLY and CDR2 as FYNNEI. This CDR3 region has 11 residues. Trimming removed 6 bases at V and 9 bases at J, with 9 bases between. This CDR3 reads CASSLGGEQFF. DNA of the CDR3: TGTGCCAGCAGCTTGGGAGGTGAGCAGTTCTTC.

The chain recombines TRBV7-9 with TRBJ2-7; a weak D match, TRBD1 (6 bases). The germline V and J ends were trimmed by 3 bases and 2 bases, with 17 bases remaining between them. The CDR3 loop spans 16 amino acids. Germline values: CDR1 SEHNR, CDR2 FQNEAQ (reference sequence). This chain's CDR3 is CASSFPLRDNPYEQYF. DNA of the CDR3: TGTGCCAGCAGCTTCCCACTCCGGGACAACCCCTACGAGCAGTACTTC.

The gene calls are TRBV29-1 and TRBJ2-7; D possibly corresponds to TRBD1 (5 bases). CDR1 is SQVTM and CDR2 is ANQGSEA in the germline V gene. The germline V and J ends were trimmed by 6 bases and 0 bases, with 18 bases remaining between them. The CDR3 loop spans 15 amino acids. The CDR3 reads CSVISTETSSYEQYF. The CDR3 DNA sequence: TGCAGCGTCATTTCGACAGAAACAAGCTCCTACGAGCAGTACTTC.

The chain carries TRBV27 and TRBJ2-7; maybe TRBD1 (6 bases). This CDR3 has 13 amino acids. V was clipped by 8 bases and J by 3 bases, with 14 bases between them. From germline, CDR1 is MNHEY and CDR2 SMNVEV (reference sequence). CDR3 in amino acids: CASGVRGRYEQYF. For the CDR3, the DNA is TGTGCCAGCGGGGTCAGGGGCCGCTACGAGCAGTACTTC.

The rearrangement joins TRBV10-3 to TRBJ1-2, with D possibly being TRBD1 (6 bases). Germline V CDR1 and CDR2: ENHRY, SYGVKD. V was trimmed by 10 bases and J by 2 bases, leaving 14 bases between them. The CDR3 length is 13 residues. The CDR3 DNA sequence: TGTGCCACCGTACAGCAGGGGAACTATGGCTACACCTTC. Translation gives CATVQQGNYGYTF.

This clone appeared a few times. The rearrangement links TRBV15 to TRBJ1-2; the match to TRBD1 covers 7 bases. Germline trimming cut 0 bases from V and 5 bases from J; bases unmatched to any gene: 6. The CDR3 is 15 residues long. Germline V CDR1 and CDR2: LNHNV, YYDKDF (reference sequence). CDR3 residues: CATSREGDSRYGYTF. The CDR3 DNA reads as TGTGCCACCAGCAGAGAGGGGGACAGCCGTTATGGCTACACCTTC.

This clone was recorded once. The gene calls are TRBV28 and TRBJ1-5, with D unclear. The CDR3 is made up of 15 amino acids. Germline V gene sequence: CDR1 MDHEN, CDR2 SYDVKM. Between the trimmed V and J ends, which lost 0 bases and 7 bases, there was a span of 13 bases. CDR3 sequence (DNA): TGTGCCAGCAGTTTATGGGGCCAGGAAGGACAGCCCCAGCATTTT. Translated, it gives CASSLWGQEGQPQHF.

This chain joins TRBV18 and TRBJ2-7; TRBD1 matches 9 bases. J was trimmed by 7 bases and V by 3 bases; bases with no gene match: 13. CDR3 length: 16 amino acids. Germline lookup yields CDR1 KGHSH and CDR2 LQKENI. The DNA for the CDR3 is TGTGCCAGCTCACCTTTTACCGGGACAGGGCCTAATGAGCAGTACTTC. This sequence encodes CASSPFTGTGPNEQYF.

The chain links TRBV12-2 to TRBJ2-4; the D call TRBD2 from the table was never checked on the DNA. TRBV12-2 is marked as a pseudogene. The CDR3 has 22 residues. The CDR3 here is CASRLPLSGRAFSLWAKNIQYF. The DNA of the CDR3 is TGTGCAAGTCGCCTCCCCCTTAGCGGGAGGGCCTTTAGTTTGTGGGCCAAAAACATTCAGTACTTC.

This clone was observed a single time. The rearrangement links TRBV5-1 to TRBJ2-1, with TRBD1 identical over 7 bases. Trimming at V came to 5 bases and at J to 2 bases, leaving 4 bases not matched to a gene. This CDR3 is 14 amino acids long. The germline V gene encodes CDR1 SGHRS and CDR2 YFSETQ. CDR3 residues: CASSPTGPYNEQFF. The CDR3 DNA reads as TGCGCCAGCAGTCCGACAGGGCCCTACAATGAGCAGTTCTTC. Full variable domain (rest looked up from reference TRBV5-1 and TRBJ2-1): KAGVTQTPRYLIKTRGQQVTLSCSPISGHRSVSWYQQTPGQGLQFLFEYFSETQRNKGNFPGRFSGRQFSNSRSEMNVSTLELGDSALYLCASSPTGPYNEQFFGPGTRLTVL.